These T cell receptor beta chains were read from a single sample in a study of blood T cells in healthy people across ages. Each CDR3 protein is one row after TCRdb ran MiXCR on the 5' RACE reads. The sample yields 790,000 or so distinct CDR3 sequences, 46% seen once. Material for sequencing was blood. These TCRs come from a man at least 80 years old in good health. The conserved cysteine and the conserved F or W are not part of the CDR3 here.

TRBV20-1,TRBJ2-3,SARDASTDTQY
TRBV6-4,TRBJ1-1,ASSVRGGGTEAF
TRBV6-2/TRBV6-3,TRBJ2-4,ASSYLAKNIQY
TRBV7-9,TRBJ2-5,ASSYRAMMVETQY
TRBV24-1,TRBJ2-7,ATPVAGGYEQY
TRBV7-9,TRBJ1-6,ASSLGGIHSPLH
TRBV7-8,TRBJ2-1,ASSSGHINEQF
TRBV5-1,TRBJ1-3,ASSPSTVGGNTIY
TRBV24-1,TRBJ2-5,ATSGTPTGETQY
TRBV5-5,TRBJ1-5,ASSLGAGGSYQPQH
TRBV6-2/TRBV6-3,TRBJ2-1,ASMGLAASYNEQF
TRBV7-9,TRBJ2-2,ASSPRTSGRRDGELF
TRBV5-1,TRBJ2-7,ASSLRQGRYEQY
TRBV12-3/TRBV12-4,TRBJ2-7,ASSVKVREQY
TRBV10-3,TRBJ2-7,AISSVGDVALEQY
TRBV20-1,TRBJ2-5,SAPGLAGTETQY
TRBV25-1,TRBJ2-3,ASSEFKGTDTQY
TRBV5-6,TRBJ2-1,ASSPSGLAFSNEQF
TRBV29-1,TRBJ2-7,SVGGDTGGIYEQY
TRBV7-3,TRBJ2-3,ASSTRSRDTQY
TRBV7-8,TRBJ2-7,ASSLEGAGSSYEQY
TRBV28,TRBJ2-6,AIKGQSSGANVLT
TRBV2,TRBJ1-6,ASSELSLSGSPLH
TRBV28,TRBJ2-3,ASSITSGRTSNTQY
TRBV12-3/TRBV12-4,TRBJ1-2,AGGQRYGYT
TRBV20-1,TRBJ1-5,SARPTGVSNQPQH
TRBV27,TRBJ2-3,ASRRQGAQVSDTQY
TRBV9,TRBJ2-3,ASSVEYSPDTQY
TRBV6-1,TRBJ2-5,ASSEWFQETQY
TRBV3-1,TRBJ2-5,ASSQDPQGWETQY
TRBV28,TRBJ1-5,ASSLGHPNQPQH
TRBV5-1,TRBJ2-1,ASEDGTSDEQF
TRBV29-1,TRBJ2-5,SVEPGDGMVTQY
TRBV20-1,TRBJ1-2,SAAGTGGAGGYT
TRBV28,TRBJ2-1,ASSVGPTDNEQF
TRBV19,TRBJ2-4,ASSSTGTSVDIQY
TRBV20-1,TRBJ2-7,SVAGRDDEQY
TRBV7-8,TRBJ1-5,ASTTGEGSYSNQPQH
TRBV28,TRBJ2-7,ASSPFSGLIYEQY
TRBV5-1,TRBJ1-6,ASSLTYVSPLH
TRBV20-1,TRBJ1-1,SARDFGQRNTEAF
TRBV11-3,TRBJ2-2,ASSLDFSGNTGELF
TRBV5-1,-,ASSVQGVEETQY
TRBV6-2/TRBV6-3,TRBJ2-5,ASSYLGTKQETQY
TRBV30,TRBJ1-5,AWSDRVDQPQH
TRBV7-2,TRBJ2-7,ASSLDPIYEQY
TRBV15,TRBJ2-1,ATAQLRDEQF
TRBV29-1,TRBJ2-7,SVEEEGSGYEQY
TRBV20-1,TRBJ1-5,SARDYFSHRGNQPQH
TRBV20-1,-,SARKPGLIYEQY